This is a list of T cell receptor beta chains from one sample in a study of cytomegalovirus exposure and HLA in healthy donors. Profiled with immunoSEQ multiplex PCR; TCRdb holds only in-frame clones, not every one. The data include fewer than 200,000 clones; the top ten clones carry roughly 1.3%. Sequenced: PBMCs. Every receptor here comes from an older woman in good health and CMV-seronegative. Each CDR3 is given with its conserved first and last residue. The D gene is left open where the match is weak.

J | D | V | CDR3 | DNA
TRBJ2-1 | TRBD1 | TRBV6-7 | CASSYPGTGSSYNEQFF | TGTGCCAGCAGTTACCCGGGGACAGGGAGCTCCTACAATGAGCAGTTCTTC
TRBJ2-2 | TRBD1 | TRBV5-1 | CASGQDRATGELFF | TGCGCCAGCGGCCAAGACAGGGCTACCGGGGAGCTGTTTTTT
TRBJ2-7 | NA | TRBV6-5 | CASRIGGAKPYGQYF | TGTGCCAGCAGGATTGGGGGGGCAAAACCCTACGGGCAGTACTTC
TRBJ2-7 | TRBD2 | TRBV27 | CASSFFSGNPIGLSYEQYF | TGTGCCAGCAGTTTTTTTAGCGGGAACCCCATAGGTCTCTCCTACGAGCAGTACTTC
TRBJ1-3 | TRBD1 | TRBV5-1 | CASSRTPPGQGLNTIYF | TGCGCCAGCAGCCGGACCCCACCGGGACAGGGTTTGAACACCATATATTTT
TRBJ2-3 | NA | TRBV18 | CASSAGQPVDTQYF | TGTGCCAGCTCAGCGGGTCAGCCCGTTGATACGCAGTATTTT
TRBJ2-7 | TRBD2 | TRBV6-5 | CASSYPTSGGYEQYF | TGTGCCAGCAGTTACCCAACTAGCGGGGGCTACGAGCAGTACTTC
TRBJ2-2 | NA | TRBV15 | CATSRWQGKVPGELFF | TGTGCCACCAGCAGGTGGCAGGGTAAGGTGCCCGGGGAGCTGTTTTTT
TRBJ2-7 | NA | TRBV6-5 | CASREGGSYEQYF | TGTGCCAGCAGAGAAGGCGGGTCCTACGAGCAGTACTTC
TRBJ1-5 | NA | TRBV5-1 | CASSFGGEGNQPQHF | TGCGCCAGCAGCTTTGGCGGGGAAGGAAATCAGCCCCAGCATTTT
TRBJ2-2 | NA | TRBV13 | CASSLTGTGELFF | TGTGCCAGCAGCTTAACAGGGACCGGGGAGCTGTTTTTT
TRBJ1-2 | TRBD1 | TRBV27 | CASSKIGTAYGYTF | TGTGCCAGCAGTAAAATCGGGACAGCTTATGGCTACACCTTC
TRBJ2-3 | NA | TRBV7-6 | CASSPISEDTQYF | TGTGCCAGCAGCCCTATTTCCGAAGATACGCAGTATTTT
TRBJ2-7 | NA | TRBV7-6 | CASSLPSVSYEQYF | TGTGCCAGCAGCTTACCTAGCGTGTCCTACGAGCAGTACTTC
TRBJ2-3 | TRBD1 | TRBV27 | CASSISGTGGTDTQYF | TGTGCCAGCAGTATCTCCGGGACAGGAGGGACAGATACGCAGTATTTT
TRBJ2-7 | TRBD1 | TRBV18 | CASSPSTGDLSYEQYF | TGTGCCAGCTCACCTTCCACAGGGGACCTCTCCTACGAGCAGTACTTC
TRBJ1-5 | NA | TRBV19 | CASSSGQPQHF | TGTGCCAGTAGTTCAGGTCAGCCCCAGCATTTT
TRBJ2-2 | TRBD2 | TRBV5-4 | CASIGLAGGSWELFF | TGTGCCAGCATAGGTCTAGCGGGAGGCTCGTGGGAGCTGTTTTTT
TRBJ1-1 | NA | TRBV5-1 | CASSFGDTEAFF | TGCGCCAGCAGCTTCGGGGATACTGAAGCTTTCTTT
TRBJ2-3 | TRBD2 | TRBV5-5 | CASSLGLAGPSTDTQYF | TGTGCCAGCAGCTTGGGGCTAGCGGGTCCTAGCACAGATACGCAGTATTTT
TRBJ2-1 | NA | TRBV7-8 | CASSPRNEQFF | TGTGCCAGCAGCCCCAGGAATGAGCAGTTCTTC
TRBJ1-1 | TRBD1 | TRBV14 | CASSPRQGRGDTEAFF | TGTGCCAGCAGCCCCCGACAGGGAAGGGGCGACACTGAAGCTTTCTTT
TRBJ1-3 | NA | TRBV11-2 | CASSLQAGNTIYF | TGTGCCAGCAGCCTCCAGGCGGGAAACACCATATATTTT
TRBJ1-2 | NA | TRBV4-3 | CASSQEQASTYGYTF | TGCGCCAGCAGCCAGGAACAGGCCAGTACCTATGGCTACACCTTC
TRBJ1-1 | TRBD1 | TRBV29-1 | CSVRQGSSEAFF | TGCAGCGTACGACAGGGAAGTTCTGAAGCTTTCTTT
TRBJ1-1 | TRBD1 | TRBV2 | CASRTGGEDTEAFF | TGTGCCAGCAGGACAGGGGGCGAAGACACTGAAGCTTTCTTT
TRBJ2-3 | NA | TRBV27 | CASSASRDTQYF | TGTGCCAGCAGTGCCTCTAGGGATACGCAGTATTTT
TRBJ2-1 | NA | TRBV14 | CASSHRQVFYNEQFF | TGTGCCAGCAGTCATAGACAGGTTTTTTACAATGAGCAGTTCTTC
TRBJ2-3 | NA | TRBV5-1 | CASRRDSTDTQYF | TGCGCCAGCCGCCGGGATAGCACAGATACGCAGTATTTT
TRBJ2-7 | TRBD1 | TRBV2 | CASSPRTGNEQYF | TGTGCCAGCAGTCCGAGGACAGGGAACGAGCAGTACTTC
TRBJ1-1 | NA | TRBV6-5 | CASSTPGQKNTEAFF | TGTGCCAGCAGTACACCCGGACAGAAGAACACTGAAGCTTTCTTT
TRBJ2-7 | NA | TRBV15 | CATSERLYEQYF | TGTGCCACCAGCGAACGACTCTACGAGCAGTACTTC
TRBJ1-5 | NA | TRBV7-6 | CASSLDRAPGRPQHF | TGTGCCAGCAGCTTAGACAGGGCTCCCGGTAGGCCCCAGCATTTT
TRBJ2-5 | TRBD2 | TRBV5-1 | CASSTDLAGGQETQYF | TGCGCCAGCAGCACTGATTTAGCGGGGGGGCAAGAGACCCAGTACTTC
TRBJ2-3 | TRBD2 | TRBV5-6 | CASSLLAGGTDTQYF | TGTGCCAGCAGCTTACTAGCGGGAGGCACAGATACGCAGTATTTT
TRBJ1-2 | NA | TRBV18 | CASSPLKLGGDYGYTF | TGTGCCAGCTCACCCCTAAAATTGGGAGGGGACTATGGCTACACCTTC
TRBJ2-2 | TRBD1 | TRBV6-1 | CASSKTGGTGELFF | TGTGCCAGCAGTAAGACAGGGGGGACCGGGGAGCTGTTTTTT
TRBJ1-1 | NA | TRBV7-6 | CASSLFQGNTEAFF | TGTGCCAGCAGCCTCTTCCAGGGAAACACTGAAGCTTTCTTT